This TCR beta chain stems from a study of blood T cell repertoires in COVID-19. Background on the study: Collection of acute and convalescent COVID-19 samples took place in the United States, Italy and Spain. Sources were T cells, B-cell-depleted T cells, or PBMCs; the material itself was cDNA or gDNA.

Authors' data handling: Counts of nucleated cells, estimated from reference gene primer amplification, were obtained. The data were produced by immunoSEQ multiplex PCR, yet TCRdb's version contains in-frame clones alone and is incomplete. V, J and clone size are taken as reported in that table, and D and trimming were inferred from the DNA itself. The sample has about 250,000 clones, 65% to 85% seen once; the top ten hold approximately 4.4%. The specimen sequenced was peripheral blood. This clonotype was obtained from a man aged 50-59 years with active or convalescent COVID-19.

CDR3 DNA sequence: TGCGCCAGCAGCTTCTCGGGAGGGGTGAACACTGAAGCTTTCTTT. Its translation is CASSFSGGVNTEAFF. This chain links TRBV5-1 with TRBJ1-1, with D possibly TRBD1 on 5 matching bases. Trimming pared 2 bases from V and 0 bases from J, leaving 11 bases between. This CDR3 contains 15 residues. Germline assignment: CDR1 SGHRS and CDR2 YFSETQ.